The TCR beta chain described here comes from a study of T-cell memory formation after mild COVID-19. Findings and caveats of the study: Contracting clones localized mainly to CM and EM when CD4+ and mainly to EMRA when CD8+.

This CDR3 spans 12 amino acids. Per germline, CDR1 MNHEY and CDR2 SVGAGI. Trimming pared 4 bases from V and 7 bases from J, leaving 9 bases between. TCRdb analysed the 5' RACE reads with MiXCR anew, one entry per CDR3 protein. The data hold about 100,000 distinct CDR3 sequences, with 13% to 15% observed a single time. Many counts were recorded for this clonotype. Its target is unknown. The chain carries TRBV6-5 and TRBJ2-3; D is ambiguous. Source material: PBMCs or a T cell subset sorted from them (not recorded which). This TCR was sampled from a man younger than 35 who had mild COVID-19 (a few samples of this study predate the infection). Cell type and time point are not known. The CDR3 DNA is TGTGCCAGCAGTTCGATTGAGTATACGCAGTATTTT. It translates to CASSSIEYTQYF.